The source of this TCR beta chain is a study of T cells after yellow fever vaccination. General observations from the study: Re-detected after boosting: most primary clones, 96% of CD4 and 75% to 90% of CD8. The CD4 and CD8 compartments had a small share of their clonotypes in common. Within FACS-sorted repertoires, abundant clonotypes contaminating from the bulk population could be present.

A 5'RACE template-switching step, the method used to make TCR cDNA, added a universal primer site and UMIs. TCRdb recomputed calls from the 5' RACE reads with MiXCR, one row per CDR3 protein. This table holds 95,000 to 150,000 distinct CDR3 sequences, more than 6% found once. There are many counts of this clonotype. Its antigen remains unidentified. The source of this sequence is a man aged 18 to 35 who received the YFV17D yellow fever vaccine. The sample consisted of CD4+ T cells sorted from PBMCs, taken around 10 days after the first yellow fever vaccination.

The CDR3 loop is CAVQEPTSGGANTQYF. Written as DNA, the CDR3 is TGTGCCGTTCAGGAACCGACTAGCGGGGGGGCAAATACGCAGTATTTT. The gene calls are TRBV10-3 and TRBJ2-3; 14 bases are shared with TRBD2. J lost 7 bases, V lost 11 bases, and 14 bases had no gene match. The CDR3 has 16 residues. The V gene's germline CDR1 is ENHRY and CDR2 SYGVKD.